This record concerns one T cell receptor (beta chain) sequence. This clonotype was counted a few times. The antigen it binds to is not known. Qualities for individual bases were not recorded, and no much larger clone is one base off. The sample belongs to a study of blood T cells in healthy people across ages (dated by TCRdb to between 2014 and 2016). Study-level background: In model experiments, template switching captured about one uniquely barcoded TCR beta cDNA molecule for every two T cells. To avoid experimental bias, donors of different ages were spread randomly across the sequencing lanes. To track age-related changes in TCR beta repertoire diversity, the study relied on deep sequencing normalized with unique cDNA molecular identifiers. Donors were grouped into four age groups: young (average roughly 17 years), middle-aged (around 39), aged (around 60) and long-lived (less than 85). The study analyzed two additional independent replicas of 1 million unique cDNA reads from the same blood draw for two donors, one aged 18 to 30 and one aged 80 or older.

The method was 5' RACE. The run used an Illumina HiSeq 2500. A second PCR of about 6 to 11 cycles was performed with a sample-barcoded 5' primer and a J-beta primer mix. A template-switch 5' adaptor carrying 12 random nucleotides introduced a unique molecular identifier onto each TCR beta cDNA molecule. Each sample yielded at least 3 million CDR3-containing paired-end reads. First-strand cDNA was synthesized from all RNA with the Mint cDNA synthesis kit, primed by a TRBC-specific oligonucleotide. All cDNA was treated with uracil-DNA glycosylase and then went through a first 18-cycle PCR with the universal primers M1SS and BC2_uni_R. As for the authors' bioinformatics: Normalization of each sample was performed by random selection of 1 million high-quality reads, each carrying a distinct molecular identifier. Instead of being binned into consensus sequences, reads that shared molecular identifiers were thrown out. MiTCR, with a Q25 quality threshold and the strictest error-elimination algorithm, was used for CDR3 identification, clonotype clustering and error correction. Lower-bound total TCR beta diversity was estimated with a nonparametric unseen species model using Euler transformation. TCRdb handled the public reads itself, with Q25 trimming in fastp and clone calling in MiXCR, and kept productive beta chains. When rows share a CDR3 protein, they turn into one entry using the most common DNA and genes. The V and J calls were determined by TCRdb, not by the authors. The sample has about 570,000 distinct CDR3 sequences on record, approximately 27% of them singletons. 15% to 20% of the sample rests with the top ten.

The donors were 40 or so Caucasian individuals from Russia, aged 6 to 90 years, who were systemically healthy. Ten milliliters of peripheral blood were collected from each donor into EDTA-treated Vacutainer tubes. PBMCs were isolated by Ficoll-Paque density-gradient centrifugation, with at least 6 million obtained per sample. Total RNA, at least 6 micrograms per sample, was extracted from PBMCs with Trizol reagent. For every donor, flow cytometry on a PBMC aliquot measured the percentage of naive CD45RAhigh/CD27high T cells. Study-wide conclusions, independent of this receptor: There was a strong correlation between observed TCR beta diversity and the percentage of naive T cells measured by flow cytometry. Conclusive comparison of naive and antigen-experienced compartments was prevented by the profiling of bulk unsorted PBMCs. Because donor CMV infection status was unknown, age-related changes in expanded clonotypes were potentially confounded. Compared with the aged group, the long-lived group had more naive CD4+ T cells, fewer expanded clones and increased TCR diversity, a pattern suggesting age selection. As age increased, observed TCR beta diversity per million T cells dropped in a roughly linear way, and a significant reduction was already evident by age 40. Estimates of total diversity based on one million sequenced T cells were regarded as lower bounds and as underestimates.

Sequenced sample: blood. This TCR came from a woman aged 70-85 years in good health.

The CDR3 region reads CSARSALYGYTF. The DNA sequence is as follows: TGCAGTGCTAGATCCGCGCTCTATGGCTACACCTTC. The rearranged chain carries TRBV20-1 and TRBJ1-2; the D gene identity is not certain. V is reduced by 2 bases and J by 4 bases, leaving a spacing of 8 bases between them. The CDR3 starts with the cysteine, ends with the phenylalanine, and has 12 residues. Only CDR3 DNA is held: 36 bases, read in frame from base 1. CDR1 and CDR2 were assigned from the germline V gene (reference sequence) as DFQATT and SNEGSKA.